This TCR beta chain was profiled in a study of blood T cell repertoires in COVID-19. Whole-study context: The analysed material was cDNA or gDNA that came from T cells, B-cell-depleted T cells, or PBMCs.

Trimming left V 8 bases short and J 4 bases short, with 14 bases between. CDR1 is SGHVS and CDR2 is FNYEAQ in the germline V gene. The CDR3 spans 13 residues. TCRdb's table, derived via immunoSEQ multiplex PCR, lists solely in-frame clones and lacks some. Of just under 150,000 clones listed, roughly 87% are singletons. This clone was found a few times. The receptor's source is a human donor in a cohort sampled during active COVID-19. The rearrangement uses TRBV7-6 and TRBJ1-2, with a possible D match to TRBD1 (6 bases). The sample taken for sequencing was peripheral blood. CDR3 nucleotides: TGTGCCAGCTCAAGGGGGTTGACCTATGGCTACACCTTC. Translating it yields CASSRGLTYGYTF. The variable domain in full, with the rest retrieved from reference TRBV7-6 and TRBJ1-2, is GAGVSQSPRYKVTKRGQDVALRCDPISGHVSLYWYRQALGQGPEFLTYFNYEAQQDKSGLPNDRFSAERPEGSISTLTIQRTEQRDSAMYRCASSRGLTYGYTFGSGTRLTVV.